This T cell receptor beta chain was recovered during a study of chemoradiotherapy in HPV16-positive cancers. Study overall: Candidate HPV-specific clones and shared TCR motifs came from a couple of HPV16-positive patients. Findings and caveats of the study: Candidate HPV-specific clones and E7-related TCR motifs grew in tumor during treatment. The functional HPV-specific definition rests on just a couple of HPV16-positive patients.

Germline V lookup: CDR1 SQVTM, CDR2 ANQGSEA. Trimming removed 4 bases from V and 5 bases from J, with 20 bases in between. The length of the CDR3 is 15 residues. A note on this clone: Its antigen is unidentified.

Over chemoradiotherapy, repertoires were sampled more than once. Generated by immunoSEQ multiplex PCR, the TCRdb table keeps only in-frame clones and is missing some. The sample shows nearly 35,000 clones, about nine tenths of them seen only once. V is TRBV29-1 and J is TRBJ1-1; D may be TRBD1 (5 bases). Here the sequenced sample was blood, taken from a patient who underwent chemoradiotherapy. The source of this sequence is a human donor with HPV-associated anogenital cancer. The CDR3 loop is CSVAPELGGVTEAFF. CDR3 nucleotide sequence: TGCAGCGTTGCGCCAGAATTGGGGGGAGTGACTGAAGCTTTCTTT.